A single T cell receptor beta chain is shown here with its context. The protocol was immunoSEQ multiplex PCR, while the TCRdb copy is restricted to in-frame clones and leaves out a portion. The table lists about 36,000 clones, roughly four fifths of them singletons. The data originate from a study of somatic mutations in cytotoxic T cells in rheumatoid arthritis. The V end lost 7 bases, the J end lost 2 bases, and 15 bases lay between the germline ends. Germline V CDR1 and CDR2: MNHEY, SVGAGI. The CDR3 has 14 residues. Sequences were obtained from CD8+ T cells sorted from blood. V and J are TRBV6-5 and TRBJ2-7, with D uncertain. The TCR was taken from a middle-aged man in good health. The CDR3 DNA reads TGTGCCAGCACCAAAGCCGCTGTGCCCTACGAGCAGTACTTC. Residues: CASTKAAVPYEQYF.